The entry below describes one T cell receptor beta chain. Antigen unknown. This specimen belongs to a study of T cells in Graves' hyperthyroidism and ophthalmopathy. Regarding the study as a whole: Expanded thyroid clonotypes (above 0.001) were mostly also found in blood. Ophthalmopathy and stable hyperthyroidism were separated by a 13 V-J model.

TCR beta CDR3 sequences were amplified from RNA transcripts. TCR CDR3 underwent first-round RT-PCR with the HTBI primer set. Using its own MiXCR run on the multiplex PCR reads, TCRdb lists one record per CDR3 protein. The table lists about 690,000 distinct CDR3 sequences, approximately 15% of them singletons. Hyperthyroidism of Graves' type that showed no ophthalmopathy progression within 18 months was stable. Orbital computed tomography, thyroid ultrasound, serum thyroxine and TRAb, and clinical symptoms together informed the diagnoses. CDR1 is LNHDA and CDR2 is SQIVND in the germline V gene (reference sequence). V lost 9 bases to trimming and J lost 6 bases; unmatched junction nucleotides: 13. This CDR3 is built from 14 residues.

The sample taken for sequencing was blood. This clonotype was sampled from a man aged 45-60 years with Graves' hyperthyroidism. V is TRBV19 and J is TRBJ2-7; 8 bases match TRBD2. CDR3 nucleotide sequence: TGTGCCAGCAGCACTGGAAGCGGGAGTTCCGAGCAGTACTTC. This gives the protein CASSTGSGSSEQYF.